This is a list of T cell receptor beta chains from one sample in a study of T cell repertoires in cytomegalovirus infection. Via MiXCR, TCRdb re-called the reads, giving one row per CDR3 protein. The table has approximately 170,000 distinct CDR3 sequences, 17% seen once; the top ten hold 18%. Material for sequencing was CD8+ T cells from PBMCs. Receptors were obtained from a human donor in good health (CMV status not recorded). Some clones in this sample may be carry-over from other donors' samples. CDR3s leave out the opening cysteine and the closing phenylalanine or tryptophan. The D gene is left open where the match is weak. Size is stated for part of the rows, as once, few or many counts, or as a class when the clone is expanded.

V gene	clone size	D gene	J gene	CDR3 protein
TRBV29-1	few	NA	TRBJ2-7	SVNDLYSYEQY
TRBV7-8	NA	NA	TRBJ2-5	ASSLKQGFEETQY
TRBV6-2/TRBV6-3	few	NA	TRBJ2-1	ASSYAGDYNEQF
TRBV11-2	NA	NA	TRBJ2-7	ASSLLRESYEQY
TRBV4-2	few	TRBD1	TRBJ1-1	ASSPPTGQF
TRBV11-2	NA	NA	TRBJ2-2	ASSLGDTTNTGELF
TRBV12-3/TRBV12-4	few	NA	TRBJ2-1	ASRDRDHPYNEQF
TRBV5-1	few	NA	TRBJ1-5	ASSPEGGSNQPQH
TRBV6-2/TRBV6-3	NA	NA	TRBJ2-2	ASTKTDTGELF
TRBV3-1	NA	NA	TRBJ1-1	ASSPDDGAFTEAF
TRBV7-8	few	TRBD2	TRBJ2-2	ASSQTSPQNHGELF
TRBV27	NA	NA	TRBJ2-1	ASSLYGTYNEQF
TRBV7-2	NA	NA	TRBJ2-1	ASSKPVRGHYNEQF
TRBV14	NA	NA	TRBJ2-1	ASSQDFRSYNEQF
TRBV4-3	NA	NA	TRBJ2-1	ASSQDELEQF
TRBV6-2/TRBV6-3	few	NA	TRBJ1-1	ASRTRAFTEAF
TRBV7-2	many	NA	TRBJ2-7	ASSPRGAAKYEQY